Here is one T cell receptor (beta chain) with its context. The antigen is unknown. The data were obtained in a study of CD8+ T cells in alopecia areata. In the study overall: Affected scalp percentage determined the severity score of treated patients.

Study-wide results and caveats: For lesional scalp, especially alopecia totalis/universalis, clonality was higher than in normal scalp. How baseline CD8+ expansion relates to response remains uncertain (there was one nonresponder).

The treatment was: oral pan-JAK inhibitor, 5-10 mg twice daily. Lesional scalp punch biopsies and peripheral blood came from alopecia areata patients. As the sequencing template, cDNA was produced by extracting RNA and reverse transcribing it. Generated by immunoSEQ multiplex PCR, the TCRdb table keeps only in-frame clones and is missing some. The sample records more than 140,000 clones, more than 85% being singletons. The TCR sequence derives from a human donor with alopecia areata. The specimen was CD8+ T cells sorted from blood, collected at week 4, from a patient treated with tofacitinib.

The CDR3 DNA reads TGTGCCTGGCTCGCGGGACATAGAAACACCGGGGAGCTGTTTTTT. Translation gives CAWLAGHRNTGELFF. The rearrangement uses TRBV30 and TRBJ2-2; TRBD1 or TRBD2 may be the D gene (6 bases each). Germline CDR1 GTSNPN, CDR2 SVGIG (reference sequence). The CDR3 extends over 15 amino acids. V was clipped by 5 bases and J by 2 bases, with 15 bases between them.